This TCR beta chain originates from a study of T cell responses to AZD1222 COVID-19 vaccine. The protocol was immunoSEQ multiplex PCR, while the TCRdb copy is restricted to in-frame clones and leaves out a portion. Of about 140,000 clones detected, 80% to 90% appear once; the ten largest clones hold approximately 8%. There are 14 residues in the CDR3. The V and J ends lost 4 bases and 1 base respectively, with 7 bases between them. Germline V gene lookup returns CDR1 MNHEY and CDR2 SMNVEV (reference sequence). Study conclusions and caveats: No repertoire was sampled before or during the peak T cell response, only after it.

On this clone: Its antigen remains unidentified.

This clonotype originated in an adult in good health. This material consisted of peripheral blood, taken on day 0 of AZD1222 vaccination. The chain links TRBV27 to TRBJ2-2; D is undetermined. Here the CDR3 reads CASSSLLNTGELFF. DNA of the CDR3: TGTGCCAGCAGTTCTCTACTGAACACCGGGGAGCTGTTTTTT.